Below, one T cell receptor beta chain is given with its context. Per germline, CDR1 MNHEY and CDR2 SVGAGI. V shed 6 bases and J shed 2 bases, with 8 bases lying between them. CDR3 length: 12 amino acids. This entry comes from a study of T cell responses to AZD1222 COVID-19 vaccine. TCRdb's copy holds only in-frame clones and misses some; the assay was immunoSEQ multiplex PCR. Of under 300,000 clones in the sample, more than 80% are singletons; the top ten hold 0.55%. The TCR was taken from an adult in good health. The sequencing used peripheral blood, collected on day 0 of AZD1222 vaccination. This chain uses TRBV6-5 with TRBJ2-7; D is unresolved. CDR3 residues: CASRRSAYEQYF. The DNA of the CDR3 is TGTGCCAGCAGACGCAGCGCCTACGAGCAGTACTTC.